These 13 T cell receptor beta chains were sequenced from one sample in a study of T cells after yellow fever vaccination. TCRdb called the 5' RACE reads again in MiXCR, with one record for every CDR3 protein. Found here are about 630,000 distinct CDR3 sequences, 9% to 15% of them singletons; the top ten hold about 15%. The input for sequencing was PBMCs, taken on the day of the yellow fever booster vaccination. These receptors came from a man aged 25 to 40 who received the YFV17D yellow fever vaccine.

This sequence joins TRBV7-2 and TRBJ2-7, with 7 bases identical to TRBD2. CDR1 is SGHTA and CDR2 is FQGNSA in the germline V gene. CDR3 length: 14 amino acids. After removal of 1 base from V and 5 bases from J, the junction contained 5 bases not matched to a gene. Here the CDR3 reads CASSLDSSGNEQYF. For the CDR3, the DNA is TGTGCCAGCAGCTTAGACTCGAGCGGGAACGAGCAGTACTTC.

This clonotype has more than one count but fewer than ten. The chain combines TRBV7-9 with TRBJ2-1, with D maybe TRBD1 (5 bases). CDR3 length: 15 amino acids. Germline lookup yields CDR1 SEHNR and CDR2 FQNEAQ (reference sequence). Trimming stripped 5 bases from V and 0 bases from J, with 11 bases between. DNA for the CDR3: TGTGCCAGCAGCCAGGACACAATCTCCTACAATGAGCAGTTCTTC. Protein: CASSQDTISYNEQFF.

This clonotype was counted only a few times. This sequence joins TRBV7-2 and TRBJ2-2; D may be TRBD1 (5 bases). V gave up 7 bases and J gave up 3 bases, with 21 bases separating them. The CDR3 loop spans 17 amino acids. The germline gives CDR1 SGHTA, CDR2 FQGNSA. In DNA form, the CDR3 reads TGTGCCAGCAATGCATACTCAGGGTTCGGGCACACCGGGGAGCTGTTTTTT. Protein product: CASNAYSGFGHTGELFF.

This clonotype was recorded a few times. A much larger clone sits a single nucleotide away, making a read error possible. CDR3 bases: TGTGCCAGCAGTGACCACAATGAGCAGTTCTTC. It specifies CASSDHNEQFF. The chain joins TRBV28 to TRBJ2-1; D is undetermined. Germline V gene lookup returns CDR1 MDHEN and CDR2 SYDVKM. This CDR3 spans 11 amino acids. The V gene lost 5 bases and the J gene lost 5 bases, with 4 bases spanning the gap.

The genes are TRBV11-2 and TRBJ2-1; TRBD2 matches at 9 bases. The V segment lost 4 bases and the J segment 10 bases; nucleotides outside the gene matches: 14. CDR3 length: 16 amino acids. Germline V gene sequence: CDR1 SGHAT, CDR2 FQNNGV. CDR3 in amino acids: CASSSPARASGNEQFF. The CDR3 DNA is TGTGCCAGCAGCTCGCCCGCCAGGGCTAGCGGGAACGAGCAGTTCTTC.

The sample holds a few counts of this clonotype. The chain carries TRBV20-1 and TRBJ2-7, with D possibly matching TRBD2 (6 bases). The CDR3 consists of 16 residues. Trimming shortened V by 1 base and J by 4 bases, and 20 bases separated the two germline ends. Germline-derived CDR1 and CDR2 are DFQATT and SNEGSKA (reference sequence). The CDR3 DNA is TGCAGTGCTAGAGTTTACGGCAGCGGGCCCCCTTACGAGCAGTACTTC. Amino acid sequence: CSARVYGSGPPYEQYF.

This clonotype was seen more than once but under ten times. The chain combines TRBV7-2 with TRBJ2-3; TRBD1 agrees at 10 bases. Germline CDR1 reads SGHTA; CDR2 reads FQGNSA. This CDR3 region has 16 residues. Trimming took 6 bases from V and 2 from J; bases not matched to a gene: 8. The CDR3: CASRRTGTGVTDTQYF. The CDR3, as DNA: TGTGCCAGCAGACGTACCGGGACAGGGGTCACAGATACGCAGTATTTT.

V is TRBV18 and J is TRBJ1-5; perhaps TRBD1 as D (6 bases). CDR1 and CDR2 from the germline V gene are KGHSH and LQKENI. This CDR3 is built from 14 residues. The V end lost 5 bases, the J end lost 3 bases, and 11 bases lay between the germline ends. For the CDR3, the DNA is TGTGCCAGCTCATCAGGGGTTATCAATCAGCCCCAGCATTTT. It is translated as CASSSGVINQPQHF.

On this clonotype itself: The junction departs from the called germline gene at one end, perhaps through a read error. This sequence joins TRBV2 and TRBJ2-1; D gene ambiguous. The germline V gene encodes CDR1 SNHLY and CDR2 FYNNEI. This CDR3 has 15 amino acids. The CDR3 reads CASSRAVLTYNQQFF. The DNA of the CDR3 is TGTGCCAGCAGTCGTGCGGTACTGACCTACAATCAGCAGTTCTTC.

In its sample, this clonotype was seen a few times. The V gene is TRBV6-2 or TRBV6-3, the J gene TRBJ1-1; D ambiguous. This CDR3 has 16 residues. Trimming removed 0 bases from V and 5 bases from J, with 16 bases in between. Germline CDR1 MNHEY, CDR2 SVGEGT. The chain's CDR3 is CASSYSSPTRGTEAFF. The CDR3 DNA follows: TGTGCCAGCAGTTACTCCTCCCCCACAAGAGGGACTGAAGCTTTCTTT.

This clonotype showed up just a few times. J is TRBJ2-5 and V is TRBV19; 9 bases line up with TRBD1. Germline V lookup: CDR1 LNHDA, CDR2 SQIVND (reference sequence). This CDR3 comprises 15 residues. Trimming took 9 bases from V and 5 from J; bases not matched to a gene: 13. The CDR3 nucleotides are TGTGCCAGCTCCGCACCGGGACAGGGCGCCGAGACCCAGTACTTC. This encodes CASSAPGQGAETQYF.

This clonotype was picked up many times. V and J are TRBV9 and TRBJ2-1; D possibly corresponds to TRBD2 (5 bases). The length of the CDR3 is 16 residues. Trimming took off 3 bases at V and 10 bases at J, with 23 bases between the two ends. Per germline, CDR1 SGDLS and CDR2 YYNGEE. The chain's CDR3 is CASSADYLDVIREQFF. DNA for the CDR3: TGTGCCAGCAGCGCAGACTACCTCGATGTAATCAGGGAGCAGTTCTTC.

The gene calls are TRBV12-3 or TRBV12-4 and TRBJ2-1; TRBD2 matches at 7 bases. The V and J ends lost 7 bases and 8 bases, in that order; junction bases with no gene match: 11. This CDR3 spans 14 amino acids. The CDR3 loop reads CASTSLREFDEQFF. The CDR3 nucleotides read TGTGCCAGCACCTCTCTGCGGGAGTTCGATGAGCAGTTCTTC.